The next 17 T cell receptor beta chains were all read from a single sample in a study of response to subunit inactivated influenza vaccine. Each CDR3 protein is one row after TCRdb ran MiXCR on the RT-PCR reads. The sample gives around 300,000 distinct CDR3 sequences, roughly 22% of which show up once; about 9.3% is in the top ten. The specimen comprised PBMCs from blood, sampled about 20 months after vaccination. The receptors come from a man aged 50 to 75 who received an inactivated influenza vaccine.

The rearrangement joins TRBV7-9 to TRBJ2-3; no reliable D call. V lost 0 bases, J lost 0 bases, and 10 bases lay in between. Per the germline V gene, CDR1 is SEHNR and CDR2 is FQNEAQ (reference sequence). The CDR3 runs 16 residues. CDR3 sequence: CASSLAQVHSTDTQYF. The CDR3 DNA is TGTGCCAGCAGCTTAGCCCAGGTTCATAGCACAGATACGCAGTATTTT.

This chain uses TRBV25-1 with TRBJ1-1; D is unresolved. The CDR3 runs 16 residues. Looked up from germline, CDR1 is MGHDK and CDR2 is SYGVNS. V lost 5 bases to trimming and J lost 2 bases, with 18 bases between them. The DNA for the CDR3 is TGTGCCAGCAGTAAAAGTTCCGGGCCTACTAACACTGAAGCTTTCTTT. It translates to CASSKSSGPTNTEAFF.

This chain links TRBV6-5 with TRBJ1-6; 12 bases agree with TRBD1. Trimming at V came to 5 bases and at J to 10 bases, leaving 9 bases not matched to a gene. The CDR3 has 16 residues. The V gene's germline CDR1 is MNHEY and CDR2 SVGAGI. CDR3: CASSRSTGTGGSPLHF. In DNA form, the CDR3 reads TGTGCCAGCAGTCGCTCGACCGGGACAGGGGGCTCACCCCTCCACTTT.

The V call is TRBV12-3 or TRBV12-4, the J call TRBJ2-4, with 8 bases lining up with TRBD1. The V and J ends lost 5 bases and 0 bases, in that order; junction bases with no gene match: 6. The CDR3 length is 16 residues. Here the CDR3 DNA reads TGTGCCAGCAGTCAGACAGGGGTTCTAGCCAAAAACATTCAGTACTTC. This translates into CASSQTGVLAKNIQYF.

In this sample, this clonotype turned up a few times. CDR3 DNA sequence: TGCAGTGCTAGCCGTCCGACTACAGGCATCCTTTCACCCCTCCACTTT. It encodes CSASRPTTGILSPLHF. J is TRBJ1-6 and V is TRBV20-1; tentatively, D is TRBD1 (5 bases). V lost 3 bases to trimming and J lost 9 bases, with 21 bases between them. CDR3 length: 16 residues. Looked up from germline, CDR1 is DFQATT and CDR2 is SNEGSKA (reference sequence).

V gene TRBV9 combines with J gene TRBJ1-5; D not certain. The germline V and J ends were trimmed by 3 bases and 2 bases, with 12 bases remaining between them. This CDR3 is 15 amino acids long. Germline V gene data show CDR1 as SGDLS and CDR2 as YYNGEE. CDR3 bases: TGTGCCAGCAGCGCCACTGGGAGCGGCAATCAGCCCCAGCATTTT. This encodes CASSATGSGNQPQHF.

This chain links TRBV5-1 with TRBJ2-1; D ambiguous. Germline values: CDR1 SGHRS, CDR2 YFSETQ. The CDR3 has 16 residues. Trimming removed 4 bases from V and 7 bases from J, with 21 bases in between. The CDR3 is CASSPAGLTASNEQFF. The CDR3, as DNA: TGCGCCAGCAGCCCGGCAGGCCTAACGGCGTCTAATGAGCAGTTCTTC. Full variable domain (rest looked up from reference TRBV5-1 and TRBJ2-1): KAGVTQTPRYLIKTRGQQVTLSCSPISGHRSVSWYQQTPGQGLQFLFEYFSETQRNKGNFPGRFSGRQFSNSRSEMNVSTLELGDSALYLCASSPAGLTASNEQFFGPGTRLTVL.

A few counts support this clonotype. The V call is TRBV6-1, the J call TRBJ2-2, with 9 positions matching TRBD1. J lost 2 bases, V lost 6 bases, and 4 bases had no gene match. Germline lookup yields CDR1 MNHNS and CDR2 SASEGT. There are 15 residues in the CDR3. The CDR3 region is CASRGQGLNTGELFF. DNA of the CDR3: TGTGCCAGCAGGGGACAGGGTTTAAACACCGGGGAGCTGTTTTTT.

Many counts were recorded for this clonotype. The chain has TRBV7-8 and TRBJ2-3, with TRBD2 as a possible D gene (6 bases). The ends were cut back, 6 bases at V and 1 base at J, with 11 bases in the middle. Germline CDR1 SGHVS, CDR2 FQNEAQ. CDR3 length equals 14 residues. Here the CDR3 reads CASRGGRGTDTQYF. The CDR3 DNA is TGTGCCAGCAGGGGAGGACGGGGCACAGATACGCAGTATTTT.

This clonotype was counted ten times or more. This rearrangement joins TRBV28 to TRBJ1-5; D uncertain. The CDR3 is 14 residues long. V shed 10 bases and J shed 4 bases, with 17 bases lying between them. Germline lookup yields CDR1 MDHEN and CDR2 SYDVKM. The CDR3 loop is CATVTLAQNQPQHF. The CDR3 DNA is TGTGCCACCGTGACGTTGGCCCAGAATCAGCCCCAGCATTTT.

The rearrangement uses TRBV5-5 and TRBJ1-2; unclear D gene. The V end was cut by 0 bases, the J end by 4 bases, with 10 bases between. The CDR3 has 14 residues. CDR1 and CDR2 (germline): SGHKS, YYEKEE (reference sequence). This CDR3 is CASSLVGITYGYTF. The CDR3 region has the DNA TGTGCCAGCAGCTTGGTGGGAATTACCTATGGCTACACCTTC.

The chain links TRBV4-3 to TRBJ2-3; D not certain. The CDR3 is 14 amino acids. Trimming left V 0 bases short and J 8 bases short, with 12 bases between. In germline, CDR1 is LGHNA, CDR2 YSLEER. CDR3 region: CASSQDSAVGTQYF. DNA of the CDR3: TGCGCCAGCAGCCAAGACTCCGCCGTCGGTACGCAGTATTTT.

This clonotype was detected many times. This chain links TRBV4-3 with TRBJ1-5, with D perhaps matching TRBD1 (6 bases). This CDR3 is 15 amino acids long. V lost 4 bases and J lost 3, with 13 bases in between. In germline, CDR1 is LGHNA, CDR2 YSLEER. CDR3 sequence reads: CASSPEPGVNQPQHF. The CDR3 nucleotides read TGCGCCAGCAGCCCCGAGCCAGGGGTCAATCAGCCCCAGCATTTT.

Written as DNA, the CDR3 is TGTGCCAGCAGCCACAGGGGGCCCCCTAATGAAAAACTGTTTTTT. It is translated as CASSHRGPPNEKLFF. The gene calls are TRBV5-5 and TRBJ1-4; 9 bases are a match to TRBD1. V lost 4 bases, J lost 3 bases, and 4 bases stayed unmatched. Germline assignment: CDR1 SGHKS and CDR2 YYEKEE (reference sequence). This CDR3 has 15 residues.

The sample holds many counts of this clonotype. This chain joins TRBV12-3 or TRBV12-4 and TRBJ1-5; D is undetermined. The V gene lost 5 bases and the J gene lost 0 bases, with 11 bases spanning the gap. This CDR3 has 15 amino acids. Here the CDR3 reads CASSTPGYSNQPQHF. CDR3 in DNA: TGTGCCAGCAGTACCCCTGGTTATAGCAATCAGCCCCAGCATTTT.

This clonotype was seen a handful of times. The chain recombines TRBV12-3 or TRBV12-4 with TRBJ1-1; D remains unclear. V was shortened by 5 bases and J by 1 base, with 11 bases between the two germline ends. The CDR3 extends over 14 amino acids. The CDR3 protein is CASSQIGENTEAFF. The DNA for the CDR3 is TGTGCCAGCAGTCAGATCGGGGAGAACACTGAAGCTTTCTTT.

This clonotype was found many times. J is TRBJ1-5 and V is TRBV3-1; D uncertain. The germline CDR1 and CDR2 sequences are LGHDT and YNNKEL (reference sequence). Trimming stripped 4 bases from V and 8 bases from J, with 12 bases between. The CDR3 contains 13 residues. CDR3 sequence (DNA): TGTGCCAGCAGCCCTCCGGGGAAAGAGCCCCAGCATTTT. Translating gives CASSPPGKEPQHF.